The 15 T cell receptor beta chains given below trace back to one sample, sequenced in a study of CD8 T cells in Susac syndrome. Random-hexamer reverse transcription was applied to roughly 0.5 to 1 ug RNA. TCRdb reanalysed the immunoSEQ multiplex PCR reads using MiXCR and keeps one entry per CDR3 protein. Of approximately 170,000 distinct CDR3 sequences listed, about 91% are singletons. The sequenced sample consisted of CD4+ T cells from PBMCs. Receptors were obtained from a human donor in good health.

This clonotype was picked up one time. The chain has TRBV5-4 and TRBJ2-5; D is perhaps TRBD1 or TRBD2 (6 bases each). The germline V gene encodes CDR1 SGHNT and CDR2 YYREEE (reference sequence). With 1 base removed from V and 5 bases from J, the gap between germline ends came to 21 bases. The CDR3 covers 17 residues. The chain's CDR3 is CASSLWGAGTVQETQYF. The CDR3 nucleotides are TGTGCCAGCAGCTTGTGGGGGGCCGGGACTGTTCAGGAGACCCAGTACTTC.

The chain recombines TRBV28 with TRBJ1-1; TRBD1 might be the D (5 bases). V was clipped by 2 bases and J by 6 bases, with 16 bases between them. The germline V gene has CDR1 MDHEN and CDR2 SYDVKM. The CDR3 consists of 15 residues. The CDR3 is CASSLGAQGIPEAFF. The CDR3 nucleotides read TGTGCCAGCAGTTTAGGGGCCCAAGGGATCCCTGAAGCTTTCTTT. Full variable domain (missing parts from reference TRBV28 and TRBJ1-1): DVKVTQSSRYLVKRTGEKVFLECVQDMDHENMFWYRQDPGLGLRLIYFSYDVKMKEKGDIPEGYSVSREKKERFSLILESASTNQTSMYLCASSLGAQGIPEAFFGQGTRLTVV.

This chain links TRBV12-3 or TRBV12-4 with TRBJ2-5; D is unclear. The length of the CDR3 is 15 residues. V was pared by 5 bases and J by 5 bases, with 18 bases between. The CDR3 nucleotides read TGTGCCAGCAGTACCCCCTTTGTCGACCGGGAGACCCAGTACTTC. Protein sequence: CASSTPFVDRETQYF.

The chain uses TRBV7-2 and TRBJ2-1; the match to TRBD2 covers 9 bases. The CDR3 extends over 15 amino acids. Trimming cost V 5 bases and J 4 bases; bases outside gene matches: 6. The V gene's germline CDR1 is SGHTA and CDR2 FQGNSA. The CDR3 nucleotides read TGTGCCAGCAGCCTTAGCGGGGGCCGATACAATGAGCAGTTCTTC. Protein: CASSLSGGRYNEQFF.

This chain connects TRBV7-2 to TRBJ2-7, with TRBD2 matching over 9 bases. From germline, CDR1 is SGHTA and CDR2 FQGNSA. V dropped 8 bases and J dropped 1; count of bases not matched to a gene: 9. This CDR3 has 15 amino acids. The CDR3 DNA reads as TGTGCCAGCGGCTCAAGCGGGGGGACATCCTACGAGCAGTACTTC. Translated, it gives CASGSSGGTSYEQYF.

The chain employs TRBV3-1 and TRBJ1-5, with D possibly TRBD1 on 6 matching bases. CDR3 size: 15 residues. Germline V gene lookup returns CDR1 LGHDT and CDR2 YNNKEL (reference sequence). V was shortened by 5 bases and J by 7 bases, with 18 bases between the two germline ends. The CDR3, as DNA: TGTGCCAGCAGCTCCAGGTGGGCAGGGGAACAGCCCCAGCATTTT. It yields the protein CASSSRWAGEQPQHF.

This sequence joins TRBV5-1 and TRBJ2-2, with D tentatively TRBD2 (6 bases). This CDR3 is built from 17 residues. V lost 2 bases, J lost 5 bases, and 19 bases lay in between. From germline, CDR1 is SGHRS and CDR2 YFSETQ. The DNA for the CDR3 is TGCGCCAGCAGCTTCCCATCCGGGGGTATAGAAACCGGGGAGCTGTTTTTT. Amino acid sequence: CASSFPSGGIETGELFF.

Comment on this clonotype: One end of the junction does not line up with germline, which may come from a read error. V and J are TRBV6-6 and TRBJ2-1, with TRBD2 as a possible D gene (6 bases). The CDR3 has 16 residues. Looked up from germline, CDR1 is MNHNY and CDR2 is SVGAGI (reference sequence). CDR3 nucleotides: TGTGCCAGCAGTTACCCCCCGGGGGTGTCCTTCAATGAGCAGTTCTTC. Residues: CASSYPPGVSFNEQFF.

The chain couples TRBV5-1 to TRBJ1-2; D is unclear. CDR1 is SGHRS and CDR2 is YFSETQ in the germline V gene. V was clipped by 3 bases and J by 0 bases, with 9 bases between them. CDR3 length: 14 residues. The DNA of the CDR3 is TGCGCCAGCAGCTCACCGGAGTCTAACTATGGCTACACCTTC. It is translated as CASSSPESNYGYTF.

The chain combines TRBV19 with TRBJ2-1; D ambiguous. The V and J ends lost 1 base and 0 bases respectively, with 10 bases between them. Germline assignment: CDR1 LNHDA and CDR2 SQIVND (reference sequence). The CDR3 has 16 amino acids. The CDR3 DNA reads as TGTGCCAGTAGTATAGTACGGACGCACTCCTACAATGAGCAGTTCTTC. Amino acids: CASSIVRTHSYNEQFF.

The rearrangement links TRBV14 to TRBJ2-7, with D perhaps given as TRBD1 or TRBD2 (5 bases each). The CDR3 contains 15 residues. Germline CDR1 SGHDN, CDR2 FVKESK. Trimming pared 0 bases from V and 3 bases from J, leaving 12 bases between. The CDR3 reads CASSQDLGTFYEQYF. CDR3 coding DNA: TGTGCCAGCAGCCAAGATTTAGGGACCTTCTACGAGCAGTACTTC.

CDR3 protein: CASSTTSGFYNEQFF. In nucleotides, the CDR3 is TGTGCCAGCAGCACGACTAGCGGGTTTTACAATGAGCAGTTCTTC. The chain uses TRBV7-3 and TRBJ2-1; 10 bases match TRBD2. Germline V CDR1 and CDR2: SGHTA, FQGTGA. This CDR3 has 15 amino acids. Unmatched junction bases numbered 5, after V lost 5 bases and J lost 4 bases.

The rearrangement links TRBV20-1 to TRBJ2-2, with D hard to call. The CDR3 length is 12 residues. Germline assignment: CDR1 DFQATT and CDR2 SNEGSKA (reference sequence). Trimming left V 3 bases short and J 7 bases short, with 9 bases between. The DNA of the CDR3 is TGCAGTGCTAGTTCTGCGCACGGGGAGCTGTTTTTT. Protein product: CSASSAHGELFF.

This rearrangement joins TRBV4-3 to TRBJ2-6; 7 bases align to TRBD1. The CDR3 is made up of 17 amino acids. CDR1 and CDR2 from the germline V gene are LGHNA and YSLEER. V gave up 1 base and J gave up 1 base; unmatched junction bases: 4. The CDR3 here is CASSQGARGSGANVLTF. The CDR3 region has the DNA TGCGCCAGCAGCCAAGGGGCCAGGGGGTCTGGGGCCAACGTCCTGACTTTC.

This chain joins TRBV7-9 and TRBJ2-3, with TRBD1 matching over 10 bases. From germline, CDR1 is SEHNR and CDR2 FQNEAQ (reference sequence). The V and J ends lost 5 bases and 2 bases, in that order; junction bases with no gene match: 13. CDR3 length equals 18 residues. CDR3 DNA sequence: TGTGCCAGCAGCCCTCGGGACAGGGGAGGAGGGGACACAGATACGCAGTATTTT. Its protein is CASSPRDRGGGDTDTQYF.